Shown below are 23 T cell receptor beta chains from a single sample sequenced in a study of blood T cell repertoires in COVID-19. Only in-frame clones appear in the TCRdb table, and some are missing; sequencing was by immunoSEQ multiplex PCR. The sample has roughly 200,000 clones, approximately 86% seen once. Sequenced sample: PBMCs or T cells enriched from blood (not recorded which). The receptor source for this set is a woman in her thirties or forties with acute COVID-19.

The chain joins TRBV18 to TRBJ2-7; 7 nucleotides agree with TRBD2. V shed 6 bases, J shed 6 bases, and the junction held 14 bases outside the gene matches. The CDR3 has 15 residues. Germline lookup yields CDR1 KGHSH and CDR2 LQKENI. CDR3 region: CASSGPGGPPVEQYF. The CDR3 bases are TGTGCCAGCTCGGGCCCGGGGGGACCTCCCGTCGAGCAGTACTTC.

The chain carries TRBV29-1 and TRBJ1-1; 7 nucleotides align to TRBD1. Germline V gene sequence: CDR1 SQVTM, CDR2 ANQGSEA. This CDR3 has 15 residues. The V and J ends lost 5 bases and 5 bases, in that order; junction bases with no gene match: 14. DNA for the CDR3: TGCAGCGTTCAAAAAGGGGGGACAGACTTTACTGAAGCTTTCTTT. Its translation: CSVQKGGTDFTEAFF.

The V gene is TRBV3-1 (or the pseudogene TRBV3-2), the J gene TRBJ2-3; D is unresolved. V was clipped by 1 base and J by 7 bases, with 9 bases between them. The CDR3 contains 13 residues. The germline CDR1 and CDR2 sequences are LGHDT and YNNKEL (reference sequence). CDR3 region: CASSQVTLNTQYF. In DNA form, the CDR3 reads TGTGCCAGCAGCCAAGTCACCCTAAATACGCAGTATTTT.

The V and J genes are TRBV3-1 (or the pseudogene TRBV3-2) and TRBJ1-1; D is unresolved. Germline V CDR1 and CDR2: LGHDT, YNNKEL (reference sequence). The CDR3 contains 15 residues. V dropped 0 bases and J dropped 5 bases, with 13 bases sitting between them. The CDR3 reads CASSQDVSSETEAFF. The CDR3 bases are TGTGCCAGCAGCCAAGACGTTTCCTCGGAGACTGAAGCTTTCTTT.

The J gene is TRBJ1-4, the V gene TRBV9, with 7 bases that match TRBD1. J lost 4 bases, V lost 6 bases, and 9 bases had no gene match. Germline lookup yields CDR1 SGDLS and CDR2 YYNGEE. This CDR3 region has 15 residues. The CDR3 region is CASNPTGQFNEKLFF. The CDR3 DNA sequence: TGTGCCAGCAATCCTACGGGACAGTTTAATGAAAAACTGTTTTTT.

The chain has TRBV7-2 and TRBJ2-7; 7 bases are a match to TRBD2. Germline V gives CDR1 SGHTA, CDR2 FQGNSA. The CDR3 length is 15 residues. V lost 5 bases, J lost 2 bases, and 9 bases stayed unmatched. The CDR3 DNA is TGTGCCAGCAGCGGGACGATCGGACTAGCCTACGAGCAGTACTTC. Amino acids: CASSGTIGLAYEQYF.

V usage is TRBV24-1 and J usage is TRBJ2-3, with D possibly matching TRBD2 (6 bases). The germline V gene has CDR1 KGHDR and CDR2 SFDVKD. V was trimmed by 6 bases and J by 4 bases, leaving 13 bases between them. This CDR3 is built from 14 residues. CDR3 nucleotides: TGTGCCACCAGTTCCAGATGGGGGGCAGATACGCAGTATTTT. Amino acids: CATSSRWGADTQYF.

The chain joins TRBV4-2 to TRBJ2-5, with 7 bases lining up with TRBD1. This CDR3 comprises 15 residues. V was pared by 0 bases and J by 5 bases, with 6 bases of the junction left unmatched. Germline values: CDR1 LGHNA, CDR2 YNFKEQ. CDR3 residues: CASSQDHRGPETQYF. The CDR3 DNA reads TGTGCCAGCAGCCAAGATCACAGGGGACCGGAGACCCAGTACTTC.

This rearrangement joins TRBV28 to TRBJ2-5; possible D gene TRBD1, 6 bases. The germline V and J ends were trimmed by 3 bases and 1 base, with 9 bases remaining between them. Germline V CDR1 and CDR2: MDHEN, SYDVKM. This CDR3 contains 14 residues. Written as DNA, the CDR3 is TGTGCCAGCAGTTTCGGACAGACCCAAGAGACCCAGTACTTC. It encodes CASSFGQTQETQYF.

CDR3 in DNA: TGTGCCAGCAGTCGGACTAGCGGGAGTTACGAGCAGTACTTC. This gives the protein CASSRTSGSYEQYF. This chain links TRBV2 with TRBJ2-7, with 13 bases fitting TRBD2. Per germline, CDR1 SNHLY and CDR2 FYNNEI. V was clipped by 5 bases and J by 4 bases; unmatched bases: 2. The CDR3 has 14 amino acids.

This clone was counted once. The chain is built from TRBV28 and TRBJ2-7; unclear D gene. This CDR3 region has 11 residues. Germline CDR1 and CDR2: MDHEN and SYDVKM. Trimming took off 5 bases at V and 6 bases at J, with 8 bases between the two ends. CDR3 in amino acids: CASSIAFEQYF. In DNA form, the CDR3 reads TGTGCCAGCAGTATAGCTTTCGAGCAGTACTTC. The variable domain in full, completed from reference TRBV28 and TRBJ2-7, reads DVKVTQSSRYLVKRTGEKVFLECVQDMDHENMFWYRQDPGLGLRLIYFSYDVKMKEKGDIPEGYSVSREKKERFSLILESASTNQTSMYLCASSIAFEQYFGPGTRLTVT.

This chain connects TRBV28 to TRBJ1-1; TRBD1 aligns across 8 bases. The germline V gene has CDR1 MDHEN and CDR2 SYDVKM. With V trimmed by 5 bases and J by 0 bases, 5 bases remained unmatched. CDR3 length: 15 residues. CDR3 sequence (DNA): TGTGCCAGCAGTAACAGGGGGTCATTGAACACTGAAGCTTTCTTT. It encodes CASSNRGSLNTEAFF.

This rearrangement joins TRBV5-1 to TRBJ2-3, with a tentative D call TRBD1 (6 bases). Deletions cut 7 bases from V and 4 bases from J, with 16 bases between. Looked up from germline, CDR1 is SGHRS and CDR2 is YFSETQ. The CDR3 has 14 residues. CDR3 residues: CASQLQGLADTQYF. DNA for the CDR3: TGCGCCAGCCAATTACAGGGTTTGGCAGATACGCAGTATTTT.

This clone has a single count. This chain links TRBV19 with TRBJ1-5, with D possibly matching TRBD1 (5 bases). The CDR3 loop spans 12 amino acids. Trimming left V 6 bases short and J 6 bases short, with 9 bases between. From germline, CDR1 is LNHDA and CDR2 SQIVND (reference sequence). The CDR3 DNA reads TGTGCCAGTAGCCAGGGACTTCAGCCCCAGCATTTT. It encodes CASSQGLQPQHF. Drawing the rest from reference TRBV19 and TRBJ1-5, the complete variable domain is DGGITQSPKYLFRKEGQNVTLSCEQNLNHDAMYWYRQDPGQGLRLIYYSQIVNDFQKGDIAEGYSVSREKKESFPLTVTSAQKNPTAFYLCASSQGLQPQHFGDGTRLSIL.

The genes are TRBV11-2 and TRBJ2-2, with D possibly TRBD1 on 6 matching bases. V was clipped by 6 bases and J by 0 bases, with 14 bases between them. This CDR3 is 16 amino acids long. Germline assignment: CDR1 SGHAT and CDR2 FQNNGV. CDR3 region: CASRDQGYTNTGELFF. In DNA form, the CDR3 reads TGTGCCAGCAGAGATCAGGGGTACACGAACACCGGGGAGCTGTTTTTT. Full variable domain (missing parts from reference TRBV11-2 and TRBJ2-2): EAGVAQSPRYKIIEKRQSVAFWCNPISGHATLYWYQQILGQGPKLLIQFQNNGVVDDSQLPKDRFSAERLKGVDSTLKIQPAKLEDSAVYLCASRDQGYTNTGELFFGEGSRLTVL.

The chain uses TRBV9 and TRBJ2-3; no clear D gene. The CDR3 contains 14 residues. Germline V gene sequence: CDR1 SGDLS, CDR2 YYNGEE. V was trimmed by 7 bases and J by 2 bases, leaving 14 bases between them. DNA of the CDR3: TGTGCCAGCGCCCGAGCCCCACTCACAGATACGCAGTATTTT. It translates to CASARAPLTDTQYF.

This clone was detected once. The chain carries TRBV6-5 and TRBJ1-6; 9 bases are shared with TRBD1. From germline, CDR1 is MNHEY and CDR2 SVGAGI. J gave up 5 bases and V 6 bases, and 5 bases lay outside the gene matches. The CDR3 is made up of 15 amino acids. CDR3 protein: CASRGTGQNNSPLHF. The DNA for the CDR3 is TGTGCCAGCAGGGGGACAGGGCAAAATAATTCACCCCTCCACTTT.

The chain employs TRBV10-1 and TRBJ2-2, with a weak D call TRBD2 (6 bases). V lost 6 bases to trimming and J lost 1 base, with 6 bases between them. The germline V gene has CDR1 WNHNN and CDR2 SYGVQD (reference sequence). This CDR3 is built from 13 residues. CDR3 in amino acids: CASRRENTGELFF. In DNA form, the CDR3 reads TGCGCCAGCAGGCGGGAGAACACCGGGGAGCTGTTTTTT.

V is TRBV29-1 and J is TRBJ1-2; 9 nucleotides line up with TRBD1. In germline, CDR1 is SQVTM, CDR2 ANQGSEA. The CDR3 contains 13 residues. The V segment lost 4 bases and the J segment 4 bases; nucleotides outside the gene matches: 4. CDR3 protein: CSVAQGAGYGYTF. In DNA, the CDR3 is TGCAGCGTTGCACAGGGGGCCGGCTATGGCTACACCTTC.

The DNA of the CDR3 is TGTGCCAGCAGCGCCGACACGAGCTCCTACAATGAGCAGTTCTTC. Protein product: CASSADTSSYNEQFF. The J gene is TRBJ2-1, the V gene TRBV9, with D hard to call. The CDR3 is made up of 15 amino acids. The V and J ends lost 3 bases and 0 bases respectively, with 10 bases between them. Germline CDR1 and CDR2: SGDLS and YYNGEE.

Written as DNA, the CDR3 is TGTGCCAGCAGTTTACCGGACAGCACCTATGGCTACACCTTC. Residues: CASSLPDSTYGYTF. The chain links TRBV28 to TRBJ1-2; possibly TRBD1 for D (6 bases). CDR3 length: 14 residues. Germline V gene sequence: CDR1 MDHEN, CDR2 SYDVKM. V shed 2 bases and J shed 4 bases, with 11 bases lying between them.

This clone was counted many times. The rearrangement uses TRBV11-2 and TRBJ2-7; 8 positions match TRBD2. Germline values: CDR1 SGHAT, CDR2 FQNNGV. CDR3 length: 16 amino acids. The V gene end was trimmed by 1 base and the J gene end by 2 bases; junction bases not matched to a gene: 7. The CDR3 sequence: CASSLVPAGGPYEQYF. The CDR3 DNA sequence: TGTGCCAGCAGCTTAGTCCCTGCGGGAGGCCCCTACGAGCAGTACTTC.

The chain is built from TRBV29-1 and TRBJ2-3; 10 bases line up with TRBD2. V lost 8 bases and J lost 4; bases outside the gene matches: 6. The CDR3 consists of 13 residues. CDR1 is SQVTM, CDR2 ANQGSEA, per germline. Here the CDR3 reads CSSTSGIADTQYF. DNA for the CDR3: TGCAGCAGTACTAGCGGGATCGCAGATACGCAGTATTTT.